This paragraph covers one T cell receptor beta chain sequence. Its antigen is currently unknown. Unmatched junction bases numbered 10, after V lost 5 bases and J lost 5 bases. The CDR3 is 16 residues long. Per the germline V gene, CDR1 is SGDLS and CDR2 is YYNGEE. Only in-frame clones appear in the TCRdb table, and some are missing; sequencing was by immunoSEQ multiplex PCR. The profile covers tens of thousands of clones, with roughly 85% appearing a single time and 2.9% taken by the ten largest. This record comes from a study of T cell responses to AZD1222 COVID-19 vaccine. Notes on the study in general: It should be noted that donors were predominantly white British and more often female, and clonal diversity was possibly underestimated.

V gene TRBV9 combines with J gene TRBJ2-2, with TRBD2 identical over 9 bases. The input for sequencing was peripheral blood, taken on day 0 of AZD1222 vaccination. The sequence came from an adult in good health. In DNA form, the CDR3 reads TGTGCCAGCAGTCTGAGGACTAGCGTCGGAACCGGGGAGCTGTTTTTT. This gives the protein CASSLRTSVGTGELFF.